A single sample gave rise to the 27 T cell receptor beta chains below, sequenced in a study of T cell repertoires in cytomegalovirus infection. A single record per CDR3 protein comes from TCRdb applying MiXCR to the reads. The data show 100,000 to 150,000 distinct CDR3 sequences, 20% to 30% seen once. These receptors' antigens are unknown. The source material was PBMCs, sequenced either directly or after in vitro stimulation (not recorded which). These receptors originate from a human donor in good health (CMV status not recorded). Some clones in this sample may be carry-over from other donors' samples.

The chain is built from TRBV7-2 and TRBJ2-2, with D possibly called TRBD1 or TRBD2 (5 bases each). V was cut by 3 bases and J by 8 bases, with 16 bases left in between. The CDR3 loop spans 15 amino acids. CDR1 and CDR2 (germline): SGHTA, FQGNSA. The CDR3 DNA sequence: TGTGCCAGCAGCTTTAGCACGGGGCTTTGGGGGGAGCTGTTTTTT. It translates to CASSFSTGLWGELFF.

V gene TRBV6-6 combines with J gene TRBJ1-5; D unresolved. V was pared by 8 bases and J by 2 bases, with 16 bases between. This CDR3 region has 15 residues. The germline CDR1 and CDR2 sequences are MNHNY and SVGAGI (reference sequence). The CDR3 DNA reads as TGTGCCAGCTCGGCCGGGCGGAGCGGCAATCAGCCCCAGCATTTT. Its translation: CASSAGRSGNQPQHF.

J is TRBJ1-1 and V is TRBV29-1; D call uncertain. The CDR3 consists of 10 residues. The V end was cut by 2 bases, the J end by 2 bases, with 0 bases between. Looked up from germline, CDR1 is SQVTM and CDR2 is ANQGSEA. In nucleotides, the CDR3 is TGCAGCGTTGAAAACACTGAAGCTTTCTTT. Encoded protein: CSVENTEAFF. Based on the CDR3 plus reference TRBV29-1 and TRBJ1-1, the full variable domain is SAVISQKPSRDICQRGTSLTIQCQVDSQVTMMFWYRQQPGQSLTLIATANQGSEATYESGFVIDKFPISRPNLTFSTLTVSNMSPEDSSIYLCSVENTEAFFGQGTRLTVV.

This chain links TRBV28 with TRBJ2-5; D is possibly TRBD1 or TRBD2 (6 bases each). CDR1 and CDR2 (germline): MDHEN, SYDVKM. This CDR3 has 13 amino acids. V was pared by 4 bases and J by 5 bases, with 11 bases between. The CDR3 nucleotides are TGTGCCAGCAGTTCGGGGGCGAGGGAGACCCAGTACTTC. Its protein is CASSSGARETQYF.

There are a few counts of this clonotype. The gene calls are TRBV11-3 and TRBJ2-3, with 12 bases matching TRBD2. Trimming at V came to 5 bases and at J to 1 base, leaving 7 bases not matched to a gene. Germline V gives CDR1 SGHNT, CDR2 YENEEA. The CDR3 extends over 17 amino acids. The CDR3 DNA reads as TGTGCCAGCAGCCCACGGACTAGCGGGACCGGCACAGATACGCAGTATTTT. It specifies CASSPRTSGTGTDTQYF.

This clonotype was counted between two and nine times. V usage is TRBV20-1 and J usage is TRBJ1-5, with 9 positions matching TRBD1. The CDR3 consists of 13 residues. Looked up from germline, CDR1 is DFQATT and CDR2 is SNEGSKA (reference sequence). V lost 6 bases to trimming and J lost 6 bases; unmatched junction nucleotides: 6. For the CDR3, the DNA is TGCAGTGCCCCACAGGGGGCCAGTCAGCCCCAGCATTTT. The encoded protein is CSAPQGASQPQHF.

This clonotype was seen once. The chain links TRBV30 to TRBJ2-3; no reliable D call. Looked up from germline, CDR1 is GTSNPN and CDR2 is SVGIG (reference sequence). The CDR3 contains 11 residues. Trimming removed 4 bases at V and 5 bases at J, with 7 bases between. CDR3 loop: CAWTPGDTQYF. In DNA, the CDR3 is TGTGCCTGGACGCCGGGAGATACGCAGTATTTT.

The J gene is TRBJ1-1, the V gene TRBV10-2; no clear D gene. The CDR3 is 13 residues long. V was shortened by 5 bases and J by 7 bases, with 14 bases between the two germline ends. The germline gives CDR1 WSHSY, CDR2 SAAADI. The CDR3 loop is CASSPGRQLEAFF. In nucleotides, the CDR3 is TGCGCCAGCAGTCCCGGCCGGCAGCTTGAAGCTTTCTTT.

The CDR3 coding sequence is TGCGCCAGCAGCCATCAAGTGAACACTGAAGCTTTCTTT. It specifies CASSHQVNTEAFF. The V call is TRBV10-2, the J call TRBJ1-1, with unresolved D. Trimming removed 6 bases from V and 0 bases from J, with 8 bases in between. CDR3 length: 13 residues. Germline-derived CDR1 and CDR2 are WSHSY and SAAADI.

This clonotype was detected a few times. A read error may account for a junction end that differs from germline. The chain carries TRBV7-9 and TRBJ2-1; tentative D call: TRBD2 (5 bases). The CDR3 contains 12 residues. Germline loops: CDR1 SEHNR, CDR2 FQNEAQ (reference sequence). DNA of the CDR3: TGTGCCAGCAGCTTAGTAACGGAGGAGCGGTTCTTC. Protein: CASSLVTEERFF. The full variable domain, its missing parts supplied by reference TRBV7-9 and TRBJ2-1, is DTGVSQNPRHKITKRGQNVTFRCDPISEHNRLYWYRQTLGQGPEFLTYFQNEAQLEKSRLLSDRFSAERPKGSFSTLEIQRTEQGDSAMYLCASSLVTEERFFGPGTRLTVL.

This clonotype was seen a few times. The missing conserved phenylalanine or tryptophan at the end of this CDR3 makes a read error likely. Because the CDR3's place on the DNA is in doubt, the DNA is left out and the CDR3 is given as listed by TCRdb. This chain's CDR3 is CASSFGDRVVSQL. The chain is built from TRBV12-3 or TRBV12-4 and TRBJ1-2; the table's D call, TRBD1, has no DNA check behind it. The CDR3 length is 13 residues, termini included.

The chain joins TRBV11-2 to TRBJ2-3; a possible D gene is TRBD1 (5 bases). The CDR3 totals 15 residues. Germline V CDR1 and CDR2: SGHAT, FQNNGV. The V end was cut by 6 bases, the J end by 3 bases, with 16 bases between. The CDR3 DNA reads as TGTGCCAGCAGGAGTTGGGGCCGTATTACAGATACGCAGTATTTT. Protein product: CASRSWGRITDTQYF. Full variable domain (outside the CDR3, taken from reference TRBV11-2 and TRBJ2-3): EAGVAQSPRYKIIEKRQSVAFWCNPISGHATLYWYQQILGQGPKLLIQFQNNGVVDDSQLPKDRFSAERLKGVDSTLKIQPAKLEDSAVYLCASRSWGRITDTQYFGPGTRLTVL.

The chain couples TRBV11-3 to TRBJ2-7; D gene ambiguous. The CDR3 consists of 12 residues. The V gene's germline CDR1 is SGHNT and CDR2 YENEEA. The V end lost 5 bases, the J end lost 2 bases, and 7 bases lay between the germline ends. The CDR3 protein is CASSAGPYEQYF. The CDR3 DNA reads as TGTGCCAGCAGCGCTGGGCCCTACGAGCAGTACTTC.

The chain combines TRBV2 with TRBJ2-1; 8 bases are shared with TRBD2. CDR3 length equals 15 residues. Germline V gives CDR1 SNHLY, CDR2 FYNNEI. The junction had 11 bases not matched to a gene; V was cut back by 8 bases and J by 5 bases. The CDR3 DNA sequence: TGTGCCAGCGGGGGGGGAGCGGGAGAAAACAATGAGCAGTTCTTC. This encodes CASGGGAGENNEQFF.

This sequence joins TRBV3-1 and TRBJ1-1; D may be TRBD1 (6 bases). Germline CDR1 LGHDT, CDR2 YNNKEL (reference sequence). The CDR3 sequence is 13 residues long. The germline V and J ends were trimmed by 2 bases and 8 bases, with 12 bases remaining between them. CDR3 region: CASSQTQGEEAFF. The CDR3 DNA sequence: TGTGCCAGCAGCCAAACACAGGGAGAGGAAGCTTTCTTT.

V gene TRBV19 combines with J gene TRBJ2-2; 9 bases line up with TRBD2. The CDR3 loop spans 16 amino acids. V trimming: 5 bases; J trimming: 3 bases; junction bases outside the gene matches: 7. Germline V gene sequence: CDR1 LNHDA, CDR2 SQIVND (reference sequence). CDR3 nucleotide sequence: TGTGCCAGTAGTGTTTATAGCGGGAGCCACACCGGGGAGCTGTTTTTT. Residues: CASSVYSGSHTGELFF.

This clonotype was seen a handful of times. The chain has TRBV6-1 and TRBJ1-5; D remains ambiguous. The CDR3 has 13 amino acids. Germline V gene lookup returns CDR1 MNHNS and CDR2 SASEGT. CDR3: CAGAGDSNQPQHF. DNA of the CDR3: TGTGCGGGTGCCGGGGATAGCAATCAGCCCCAGCATTTT.

This clonotype was counted between two and nine times. J is TRBJ2-7 and V is TRBV6-6, with TRBD2 matching over 9 bases. This CDR3 region has 16 residues. J was trimmed by 4 bases and V by 0 bases; bases with no gene match: 7. Per germline, CDR1 MNHNY and CDR2 SVGAGI (reference sequence). The CDR3 bases are TGTGCCAGCAGTTACTCGGCGACTAGCGGTTCATACGAGCAGTACGTC. Its protein is CASSYSATSGSYEQYV.

V usage is TRBV28 and J usage is TRBJ1-3; TRBD1 matches at 7 bases. Germline V lookup: CDR1 MDHEN, CDR2 SYDVKM. Unmatched junction bases numbered 15, after V lost 2 bases and J lost 2 bases. There are 19 residues in the CDR3. CDR3 loop: CASSLRSGQRFIPGNTIYF. The CDR3 DNA is TGTGCCAGCAGTTTAAGATCGGGACAGAGATTTATCCCTGGAAACACCATATATTTT.

This clonotype came up a few times. The V and J genes are TRBV28 and TRBJ1-1; D ambiguous. Trimming cost V 9 bases and J 1 base, with 15 bases left between them. Germline lookup yields CDR1 MDHEN and CDR2 SYDVKM. This CDR3 has 14 residues. The CDR3 is CASQVGPGNTEAFF. The CDR3 DNA is TGTGCCAGTCAAGTGGGCCCCGGGAACACTGAAGCTTTCTTT.

This clonotype was seen more than once but under ten times. The chain employs TRBV7-2 and TRBJ2-3; TRBD2 agrees at 8 bases. Germline-derived CDR1 and CDR2 are SGHTA and FQGNSA. The CDR3 contains 15 residues. V shed 5 bases and J 4 bases; nucleotides not matched to a gene: 8. The CDR3 DNA is TGTGCCAGCAGCCCCCAAGCGGGAGACGCAGATACGCAGTATTTT. Encoded protein: CASSPQAGDADTQYF.

This clonotype showed up many times. The chain links TRBV7-8 to TRBJ2-1, with D unclear. The germline V gene encodes CDR1 SGHVS and CDR2 FQNEAQ. The V and J ends lost 1 base and 4 bases respectively, with 17 bases between them. CDR3 length equals 17 residues. The chain's CDR3 is CASSLVTGRQTYNEQFF. The CDR3 coding sequence is TGTGCCAGCAGCTTAGTGACGGGCCGCCAAACTTACAATGAGCAGTTCTTC.

CDR3 bases: TGTGCCAGCACAGCGCGGGAGCGGGGCACCGGGGAGCTGTTTTTT. It specifies CASTARERGTGELFF. This chain joins TRBV2 and TRBJ2-2, with 7 bases that match TRBD2. This CDR3 has 15 amino acids. From germline, CDR1 is SNHLY and CDR2 FYNNEI. The ends lost 7 bases at V and 4 bases at J; junction bases unmatched: 9.

There are many counts of this clonotype. V is TRBV7-2 and J is TRBJ1-4; D gene uncertain. The CDR3 length is 19 residues. Germline V gene sequence: CDR1 SGHTA, CDR2 FQGNSA. The ends were cut back, 5 bases at V and 3 bases at J, with 25 bases in the middle. The CDR3 loop is CASSPSGLTRVAANEKLFF. The CDR3 DNA follows: TGTGCCAGCAGCCCAAGCGGACTGACCCGGGTAGCGGCTAATGAAAAACTGTTTTTT.

This rearrangement joins TRBV15 to TRBJ2-5; D remains ambiguous. Germline-derived CDR1 and CDR2 are LNHNV and YYDKDF (reference sequence). The length of the CDR3 is 12 residues. V was cut by 4 bases and J by 5 bases, with 8 bases left in between. The CDR3 protein is CATSMDGETQYF. The CDR3 coding sequence is TGTGCCACCAGCATGGACGGGGAGACCCAGTACTTC.

This clonotype showed up just once. The chain links TRBV7-2 to TRBJ2-3; the match to TRBD2 covers 7 bases. The CDR3 totals 17 residues. Germline V gene data show CDR1 as SGHTA and CDR2 as FQGNSA. The J segment lost 2 bases and the V segment lost 5 bases, leaving 13 bases of the junction unmatched. CDR3 in amino acids: CASSPKYGGGLTDTQYF. The CDR3 bases are TGTGCCAGCAGCCCCAAATACGGGGGAGGGCTCACAGATACGCAGTATTTT.

This clonotype was observed a handful of times. This chain uses TRBV28 with TRBJ2-6, with 8 bases fitting TRBD1. Germline loops: CDR1 MDHEN, CDR2 SYDVKM. This CDR3 has 17 residues. The junction had 10 bases not matched to a gene; V was cut back by 5 bases and J by 4 bases. For the CDR3, the DNA is TGTGCCAGCAGTCCGGACAGGGACTTGGCCGGGGCCAACGTCCTGACTTTC. Translating gives CASSPDRDLAGANVLTF.